The 25 T cell receptor beta chains reported below all come from one sample, sequenced in a study of cytomegalovirus exposure and HLA in healthy donors. The PCR used 60 Vbeta and 13 Jbeta primers. The repertoire was sequenced with immunoSEQ multiplex PCR; TCRdb's copy has only in-frame clones and lacks some. This sample has around 100,000 clones; less than 80% occur once, and the top ten carry roughly 2%. The sequencing input was PBMCs. The receptors derive from a woman under 40 in good health and CMV-seronegative.

The rearrangement joins TRBV28 to TRBJ2-7; TRBD1 matches at 9 bases. The CDR3 has 13 amino acids. Germline V CDR1 and CDR2: MDHEN, SYDVKM. V shed 2 bases and J 6 bases; nucleotides not matched to a gene: 2. The CDR3 protein is CASSLNRGPEQYF. The CDR3 bases are TGTGCCAGCAGTTTAAACAGGGGGCCCGAGCAGTACTTC.

V gene TRBV28 combines with J gene TRBJ1-1; possible D gene TRBD1, 6 bases. The CDR3 extends over 14 amino acids. Trimming left V 6 bases short and J 4 bases short, with 15 bases between. CDR1 is MDHEN, CDR2 SYDVKM, per germline. The CDR3 spells CASRNNRAATEAFF. CDR3 nucleotides: TGTGCCAGCAGAAACAACAGGGCTGCCACTGAAGCTTTCTTT.

The chain joins TRBV4-1 to TRBJ2-7; tentatively, D is TRBD2 (6 bases). Trimming pared 0 bases from V and 2 bases from J, leaving 17 bases between. The CDR3 runs 17 residues. Per the germline V gene, CDR1 is MGHRA and CDR2 is YSYEKL. The CDR3 DNA is TGCGCCAGCAGCCAAGACTTGTTGGCGGGGTTTGCCTACGAGCAGTACTTC. Translation gives CASSQDLLAGFAYEQYF.

This chain links TRBV30 with TRBJ1-1; 8 bases fit TRBD1. The CDR3 totals 14 residues. From germline, CDR1 is GTSNPN and CDR2 SVGIG (reference sequence). After removal of 3 bases from V and 1 base from J, the junction contained 4 bases not matched to a gene. The CDR3 nucleotides are TGTGCCTGGAGACACAGGGGGAAGAACACTGAAGCTTTCTTT. Translating gives CAWRHRGKNTEAFF. Full variable domain (missing parts from reference TRBV30 and TRBJ1-1): SQTIHQWPATLVQPVGSPLSLECTVEGTSNPNLYWYRQAAGRGLQLLFYSVGIGQISSEVPQNLSASRPQDRQFILSSKKLLLSDSGFYLCAWRHRGKNTEAFFGQGTRLTVV.

The J gene is TRBJ1-4, the V gene TRBV10-3; D may be TRBD1 (5 bases). The CDR3 covers 14 residues. Germline CDR1 ENHRY, CDR2 SYGVKD. Between the trimmed V and J ends, which lost 3 bases and 3 bases, there was a span of 8 bases. The CDR3, as DNA: TGTGCCATCAGTGAACAGGTGGCTAATGAAAAACTGTTTTTT. Its protein is CAISEQVANEKLFF.

This clone was seen a few times. The gene calls are TRBV7-9 and TRBJ1-1, with no clear D. The CDR3 extends over 14 amino acids. The germline V gene has CDR1 SEHNR and CDR2 FQNEAQ (reference sequence). Trimming took 1 base from V and 8 from J, leaving 14 bases between them. Here the CDR3 reads CASSLVAGSQEAFF. As DNA, the CDR3 is TGTGCCAGCAGCTTAGTGGCGGGGTCGCAGGAAGCTTTCTTT.

This chain links TRBV9 with TRBJ2-3; 9 bases agree with TRBD2. V was clipped by 5 bases and J by 9 bases; unmatched bases: 13. Per the germline V gene, CDR1 is SGDLS and CDR2 is YYNGEE. The CDR3 length is 15 residues. The CDR3 is CASSRASGIQGTQYF. The DNA for the CDR3 is TGTGCCAGCAGTCGGGCTAGCGGGATCCAGGGCACGCAGTATTTT.

This clone has more than one count but fewer than ten. CDR3 residues: CASSGELGSYEQYF. The CDR3 DNA follows: TGTGCCAGCAGTGGGGAACTAGGCTCCTACGAGCAGTACTTC. The gene calls are TRBV6-1 and TRBJ2-7, with TRBD2 as a possible D gene (5 bases). The CDR3 spans 14 residues. Germline-derived CDR1 and CDR2 are MNHNS and SASEGT. V was clipped by 4 bases and J by 0 bases, with 10 bases between them.

The chain recombines TRBV27 with TRBJ2-7, with D possibly matching TRBD1 (6 bases). CDR3 length: 13 amino acids. Germline CDR1 and CDR2: MNHEY and SMNVEV (reference sequence). V was pared by 5 bases and J by 2 bases, with 10 bases between. The CDR3 protein is CASSRQGPYEQYF. The CDR3 DNA follows: TGTGCCAGCAGTAGGCAGGGGCCCTACGAGCAGTACTTC.

The V gene is TRBV6-1, the J gene TRBJ1-5; the match to TRBD1 covers 7 bases. The CDR3 totals 15 residues. The ends lost 2 bases at V and 5 bases at J; junction bases unmatched: 6. Germline CDR1 reads MNHNS; CDR2 reads SASEGT. The CDR3 loop reads CASSELQGIHQPQHF. In DNA, the CDR3 is TGTGCCAGCAGTGAACTACAGGGGATCCATCAGCCCCAGCATTTT.

This clone was seen a handful of times. The V call is TRBV14, the J call TRBJ2-7; 9 positions match TRBD2. With V trimmed by 0 bases and J by 6 bases, 12 bases remained unmatched. Germline lookup yields CDR1 SGHDN and CDR2 FVKESK. This CDR3 spans 17 amino acids. The CDR3 loop is CASSQEGGGGREGEQYF. Written as DNA, the CDR3 is TGTGCCAGCAGCCAAGAAGGAGGAGGCGGGAGGGAGGGCGAGCAGTACTTC.

The chain recombines TRBV9 with TRBJ2-5; no definite D call. Deletions cut 3 bases from V and 2 bases from J, with 5 bases between. The CDR3 sequence is 12 residues long. CDR1 is SGDLS, CDR2 YYNGEE, per germline. The CDR3 spells CASSDYQETQYF. Written as DNA, the CDR3 is TGTGCCAGCAGCGACTATCAAGAGACCCAGTACTTC.

The chain couples TRBV6-5 to TRBJ2-7; TRBD2 agrees at 14 bases. Germline assignment: CDR1 MNHEY and CDR2 SVGAGI. The ends lost 3 bases at V and 4 bases at J; junction bases unmatched: 5. This CDR3 spans 16 amino acids. Written as DNA, the CDR3 is TGTGCCAGCAGTTATTCCCGACTAGCGGGAGGGTACGAGCAGTACTTC. It codes for CASSYSRLAGGYEQYF.

V gene TRBV15 combines with J gene TRBJ2-2, with TRBD2 matching 9 bases. Looked up from germline, CDR1 is LNHNV and CDR2 is YYDKDF (reference sequence). The CDR3 is 16 amino acids. The V segment lost 0 bases and the J segment 4 bases; nucleotides outside the gene matches: 3. CDR3 loop: CATSRERGRATGELFF. In nucleotides, the CDR3 is TGTGCCACCAGCAGAGAACGCGGGAGGGCCACCGGGGAGCTGTTTTTT.

J is TRBJ2-5 and V is TRBV29-1, with 10 bases lining up with TRBD1. TRBJ2-7 matches the DNA end more closely, so the J call is doubtful. Per germline, CDR1 SQVTM and CDR2 ANQGSEA. The CDR3 runs to 12 residues. CDR3 loop: CSVGTGAYEQYF. CDR3 DNA: TGCAGCGTCGGGACAGGGGCCTACGAGCAGTACTTC.

The rearrangement links TRBV6-9 to TRBJ2-3; tentative D call: TRBD2 (6 bases). The CDR3 runs to 16 residues. V was clipped by 6 bases and J by 0 bases, with 16 bases between them. Looked up from germline, CDR1 is MNHGY and CDR2 is SVAAGI. The CDR3 DNA follows: TGTGCCAGCAGGACACTAGCAAACCTTAGCACAGATACGCAGTATTTT. Translated, it gives CASRTLANLSTDTQYF.

This chain uses TRBV19 with TRBJ1-1; the match to TRBD1 covers 12 bases. V gave up 5 bases and J gave up 7 bases; unmatched junction bases: 11. Germline loops: CDR1 LNHDA, CDR2 SQIVND (reference sequence). The CDR3 covers 16 residues. Written as DNA, the CDR3 is TGTGCCAGTAGTCCCCCCGGGACAGGGGGCAGGGGTGAAGCTTTCTTT. Its translation is CASSPPGTGGRGEAFF.

The chain links TRBV28 to TRBJ2-1, with 10 positions matching TRBD2. V was pared by 3 bases and J by 14 bases, with 13 bases of the junction left unmatched. The CDR3 sequence is 15 residues long. In germline, CDR1 is MDHEN, CDR2 SYDVKM. The CDR3 bases are TGTGCCAGCAGTTTTTCCCGACTAGCGGGCTTGACTGAGTTCTTC. Residues: CASSFSRLAGLTEFF.

The rearrangement joins TRBV21-1 to TRBJ1-5; the table names TRBD1, a call not compared with the DNA. TRBV21-1 counts as a pseudogene. The CDR3 has 18 amino acids. The CDR3 DNA is TGTGCCAGCAGCAAAGACCGTGAGGGACAGGGCACTCATCAGCCCCAGCATTTT. This sequence encodes CASSKDREGQGTHQPQHF.

The sample holds a few counts of this clone. V usage is TRBV20-1 and J usage is TRBJ2-1; the D gene is possibly TRBD1 (6 bases). Germline V gene sequence: CDR1 DFQATT, CDR2 SNEGSKA (reference sequence). The CDR3 covers 10 residues. The V end lost 6 bases, the J end lost 10 bases, and 10 bases lay between the germline ends. The CDR3 loop reads CSAQGREQFF. DNA of the CDR3: TGCAGTGCACAGGGACGGGAGCAGTTCTTC.

In the case of this clone: The conserved phenylalanine or tryptophan normally closing the CDR3 is absent here, so this likely arose from a read error. This rearrangement joins TRBV10-3 to TRBJ2-3, with TRBD1 matching 11 bases. The germline gives CDR1 ENHRY, CDR2 SYGVKD. This CDR3 is 16 amino acids long. With 0 bases clipped from V and 4 bases from J, the junction kept 3 bases outside the gene matches. The CDR3 sequence is CAISESPGQGADTQYL. As DNA, the CDR3 is TGTGCCATCAGTGAGTCTCCGGGACAGGGGGCAGATACGCAGTATCTT.

The chain is built from TRBV7-9 and TRBJ2-3; 8 bases fit TRBD2. The CDR3 covers 14 residues. From germline, CDR1 is SEHNR and CDR2 FQNEAQ (reference sequence). J gave up 3 bases and V 5 bases, and 4 bases lay outside the gene matches. CDR3 sequence reads: CASSRPGGTDTQYF. DNA of the CDR3: TGTGCCAGCAGCCGGCCGGGGGGGACAGATACGCAGTATTTT.

CDR3: CASSIDLWTVASGANVLTF. DNA for the CDR3: TGTGCCAGTAGTATAGATCTCTGGACAGTGGCTTCTGGGGCCAACGTCCTGACTTTC. V is TRBV19 and J is TRBJ2-6, with D maybe TRBD1 (6 bases). Per the germline V gene, CDR1 is LNHDA and CDR2 is SQIVND (reference sequence). Deletions cut 0 bases from V and 1 base from J, with 16 bases between. The CDR3 loop spans 19 amino acids.

The gene calls are TRBV29-1 and TRBJ2-7; 9 nucleotides agree with TRBD1. Germline CDR1 SQVTM, CDR2 ANQGSEA. Trimming removed 6 bases from V and 2 bases from J; junction bases left unmatched: 8. The CDR3 extends over 14 amino acids. CDR3 in DNA: TGCAGCGTCGAACAGGGACAGGGTCCCTACGAGCAGTACTTC. Protein product: CSVEQGQGPYEQYF.

This clone was seen a few times. The chain links TRBV6-1 to TRBJ2-1; D possibly corresponds to TRBD2 (5 bases). This CDR3 has 14 residues. The V end lost 8 bases, the J end lost 4 bases, and 15 bases lay between the germline ends. Germline assignment: CDR1 MNHNS and CDR2 SASEGT. Here the CDR3 DNA reads TGTGCCAGCGATGATAAGGACTGGTACAATGAGCAGTTCTTC. This sequence encodes CASDDKDWYNEQFF.